This TCR beta chain appears in the sequencing data of a study of T cells in Graves' hyperthyroidism and ophthalmopathy. Trimming took 0 bases from V and 11 from J, leaving 13 bases between them. The V gene's germline CDR1 is SQVTM and CDR2 ANQGSEA. This CDR3 spans 12 amino acids. Amplification of TCR beta CDR3 regions used RNA as the template. A first-round RT-PCR of the TCR CDR3 used the HTBI primer set. MiXCR, run by TCRdb on the multiplex PCR reads, gives a single entry per CDR3 protein. The sample consists of around 300,000 distinct CDR3 sequences, roughly 18% of them appearing once. Sequences were obtained from blood. The genes are TRBV29-1 and TRBJ1-1; possibly TRBD1 for D (6 bases). The clonotype was recovered from a middle-aged man with Graves' ophthalmopathy. CDR3 nucleotide sequence: TGCAGCGTTGAAGATGCGGGGGGGCAGGCTTTCTTT. Translation: CSVEDAGGQAFF.